The 27 T cell receptor beta chains given below trace back to one sample, sequenced in a study of T cells in Graves' hyperthyroidism and ophthalmopathy. TCR beta CDR3 region amplification was performed from RNA transcripts. In the first-round RT-PCR of the TCR CDR3, the HTBI primer set was used. A single record per CDR3 protein comes from TCRdb applying MiXCR to the multiplex PCR reads. The sample has under 130,000 distinct CDR3 sequences, 47% seen once. The sample consisted of blood. The receptors stem from a middle-aged man with Graves' hyperthyroidism.

This clonotype has a single count. The gene calls are TRBV2 and TRBJ1-5, with TRBD1 as a possible D gene (5 bases). The CDR3 contains 14 residues. V lost 2 bases to trimming and J lost 14 bases, with 19 bases between them. The germline V gene has CDR1 SNHLY and CDR2 FYNNEI. The CDR3 here is CASSEKWGGLYEHF. The DNA of the CDR3 is TGTGCCAGCAGTGAAAAATGGGGGGGTCTGTACGAGCATTTT.

The V gene is TRBV5-1, the J gene TRBJ1-2, with 11 bases identical to TRBD1. There are 13 residues in the CDR3. Germline values: CDR1 SGHRS, CDR2 YFSETQ. J was trimmed by 7 bases and V by 5 bases; bases with no gene match: 4. The CDR3 loop reads CASSRTGGFGYTF. Written as DNA, the CDR3 is TGCGCCAGCAGTCGGACAGGGGGCTTTGGCTACACCTTC.

This clonotype appeared many times. The chain links TRBV9 to TRBJ1-1, with 7 nucleotides matching TRBD1. V lost 4 bases and J lost 4; bases outside the gene matches: 10. CDR3 length equals 15 residues. Germline V gives CDR1 SGDLS, CDR2 YYNGEE. This chain's CDR3 is CASSQLQGMATEAFF. The CDR3 nucleotides read TGTGCCAGCAGCCAATTACAGGGGATGGCCACTGAAGCTTTCTTT.

This clonotype was counted ten times or more. CDR3 in amino acids: CASSELTGNTEAFF. For the CDR3, the DNA is TGTGCCAGCAGTGAATTGACGGGGAACACTGAAGCTTTCTTT. The V gene is TRBV25-1, the J gene TRBJ1-1; no clear D. Trimming removed 1 base from V and 1 base from J, with 7 bases in between. The CDR3 length is 14 residues. The V gene's germline CDR1 is MGHDK and CDR2 SYGVNS.

This clonotype has a count of ten or more. CDR3 sequence (DNA): TGCGCCAGCAGCTGGAGGACAGGGGCGAACACTGAAGCTTTCTTT. Protein product: CASSWRTGANTEAFF. This chain joins TRBV5-1 and TRBJ1-1; 9 bases map to TRBD1. Germline CDR1 reads SGHRS; CDR2 reads YFSETQ. V was pared by 3 bases and J by 1 base, with 4 bases of the junction left unmatched. The CDR3 has 15 residues. Looking up the rest from reference TRBV5-1 and TRBJ1-1 gives the full variable domain: KAGVTQTPRYLIKTRGQQVTLSCSPISGHRSVSWYQQTPGQGLQFLFEYFSETQRNKGNFPGRFSGRQFSNSRSEMNVSTLELGDSALYLCASSWRTGANTEAFFGQGTRLTVV.

This clonotype was observed at least ten times. The chain couples TRBV7-8 to TRBJ1-6, with no clear D. Per the germline V gene, CDR1 is SGHVS and CDR2 is FQNEAQ. This CDR3 region has 13 residues. The germline V and J ends were trimmed by 5 bases and 7 bases, with 9 bases remaining between them. The DNA of the CDR3 is TGTGCCAGCAGCCGAGGAGGAAATTCACCCCTCCACTTT. Its protein is CASSRGGNSPLHF.

This rearrangement joins TRBV5-1 to TRBJ1-1, with 9 bases identical to TRBD1. With 5 bases clipped from V and 0 bases from J, the junction kept 5 bases outside the gene matches. Germline CDR1 reads SGHRS; CDR2 reads YFSETQ. This CDR3 is built from 15 residues. This chain's CDR3 is CASRPDRGMNTEAFF. The CDR3 DNA follows: TGCGCCAGCAGGCCTGACAGGGGGATGAACACTGAAGCTTTCTTT.

This clonotype was recorded only once. CDR3 DNA sequence: TGCGCCAGCAGCTTCGACAGGGGTGATTCACCCCTCCACTTT. Amino acid sequence: CASSFDRGDSPLHF. The rearrangement uses TRBV5-1 and TRBJ1-6, with 8 positions matching TRBD1. The CDR3 has 14 residues. The V gene's germline CDR1 is SGHRS and CDR2 YFSETQ. V was pared by 2 bases and J by 8 bases, with 3 bases of the junction left unmatched.

This clonotype has at least ten counts. This sequence joins TRBV7-9 and TRBJ2-7, with D uncertain. There are 13 residues in the CDR3. Germline V gene sequence: CDR1 SEHNR, CDR2 FQNEAQ (reference sequence). Trimming took 5 bases from V and 4 from J, leaving 12 bases between them. CDR3 loop: CASSLGFGYEQYF. For the CDR3, the DNA is TGTGCCAGCAGCCTAGGGTTCGGGTACGAGCAGTACTTC. The full variable domain, completed using reference TRBV7-9 and TRBJ2-7, is DTGVSQNPRHKITKRGQNVTFRCDPISEHNRLYWYRQTLGQGPEFLTYFQNEAQLEKSRLLSDRFSAERPKGSFSTLEIQRTEQGDSAMYLCASSLGFGYEQYFGPGTRLTVT.

This clonotype has at least ten counts. The chain links TRBV9 to TRBJ1-2; D remains ambiguous. The germline V and J ends were trimmed by 0 bases and 4 bases, with 4 bases remaining between them. Germline CDR1 and CDR2: SGDLS and YYNGEE. This CDR3 has 12 residues. CDR3 sequence: CASSVASYGYTF. Here the CDR3 DNA reads TGTGCCAGCAGCGTAGCGAGCTATGGCTACACCTTC.

The table lists this clonotype with many counts. V and J are TRBV5-8 and TRBJ2-3; TRBD2 is a possible D gene (6 bases). V lost 4 bases and J 1 base, leaving 13 bases between the germline ends. CDR3 length: 15 amino acids. CDR1 is SGHTS, CDR2 YDEGEE, per germline. As DNA, the CDR3 is TGTGCCAGCAGCGTAAGGGGAGGAGGCACAGATACGCAGTATTTT. Translated, it gives CASSVRGGGTDTQYF.

The chain links TRBV27 to TRBJ1-1; 8 bases align to TRBD1. Trimming removed 6 bases from V and 4 bases from J; junction bases left unmatched: 1. The CDR3 has 12 amino acids. The germline V gene has CDR1 MNHEY and CDR2 SMNVEV (reference sequence). The chain's CDR3 is CASRDRATEAFF. The DNA for the CDR3 is TGTGCCAGCAGGGACAGGGCCACTGAAGCTTTCTTT.

This clonotype was observed many times. The chain uses TRBV20-1 and TRBJ2-7; a weak D match, TRBD2 (5 bases). This CDR3 has 13 amino acids. The germline V and J ends were trimmed by 6 bases and 1 base, with 13 bases remaining between them. Germline V gene lookup returns CDR1 DFQATT and CDR2 SNEGSKA (reference sequence). DNA for the CDR3: TGCAGTGCGCAATTCACTAGATCCTACGAGCAGTACTTC. Translating it yields CSAQFTRSYEQYF.

This clonotype was seen a few times. A clone one base away is much larger, so this may be a read error. The chain carries TRBV7-9 and TRBJ2-1; possibly TRBD1 or TRBD2 for D (5 bases each). The CDR3 is made up of 15 amino acids. CDR1 SEHNR and CDR2 FQNEAQ come from the germline V gene (reference sequence). CDR3 region: CASSPSGTPYDEQFF. In nucleotides, the CDR3 is TGTGCCAGCAGCCCTTCGGGGACCCCCTACGATGAGCAGTTCTTC.

This chain joins TRBV20-1 and TRBJ1-2; a weak D match, TRBD1 (5 bases). V lost 6 bases and J lost 3, with 20 bases in between. Germline assignment: CDR1 DFQATT and CDR2 SNEGSKA (reference sequence). This CDR3 spans 15 amino acids. This CDR3 reads CSAEVTRGGDYGYTF. As DNA, the CDR3 is TGCAGTGCAGAGGTGACCCGGGGGGGTGACTATGGCTACACCTTC.

This clonotype showed up many times. This sequence joins TRBV20-1 and TRBJ1-1; 8 bases are a match to TRBD1. Germline assignment: CDR1 DFQATT and CDR2 SNEGSKA (reference sequence). V lost 7 bases, J lost 6 bases, and 13 bases stayed unmatched. The length of the CDR3 is 14 residues. The CDR3 region has the DNA TGCAGTGTTCCACGGGGGGCAGGGGGCGCTGAAGCTTTCTTT. Translation: CSVPRGAGGAEAFF.

This clonotype was observed many times. This chain joins TRBV5-6 and TRBJ2-5; D perhaps matches TRBD1 (6 bases). The CDR3 length is 15 residues. V lost 4 bases and J lost 1, with 14 bases in between. Germline CDR1 is SGHDT and CDR2 is YYEEEE. CDR3 loop: CASSQGTDSQETQYF. For the CDR3, the DNA is TGTGCCAGCAGCCAAGGTACGGACAGCCAAGAGACCCAGTACTTC.

This chain connects TRBV24-1 to TRBJ2-3, with D possibly being TRBD2 (7 bases). CDR1 is KGHDR and CDR2 is SFDVKD in the germline V gene. The CDR3 is 14 amino acids. The ends were cut back, 3 bases at V and 7 bases at J, with 13 bases in the middle. This chain's CDR3 is CATSDQGRANTQYF. In nucleotides, the CDR3 is TGTGCCACCAGTGATCAGGGGAGGGCTAATACGCAGTATTTT.

The chain links TRBV7-8 to TRBJ2-5; 12 bases line up with TRBD2. With 9 bases clipped from V and 0 bases from J, the junction kept 8 bases outside the gene matches. CDR3 length: 16 amino acids. Looked up from germline, CDR1 is SGHVS and CDR2 is FQNEAQ. CDR3 sequence: CASGTSGQGYQETQYF. The CDR3 DNA reads as TGTGCCAGTGGGACTAGCGGGCAGGGATACCAAGAGACCCAGTACTTC.

The V and J genes are TRBV5-5 and TRBJ2-7; 7 bases align to TRBD1. V was pared by 5 bases and J by 6 bases, with 5 bases of the junction left unmatched. The CDR3 covers 12 residues. Germline values: CDR1 SGHKS, CDR2 YYEKEE (reference sequence). CDR3 sequence: CASSTGVGEQYF. The CDR3 DNA reads as TGTGCCAGCAGTACAGGGGTGGGCGAGCAGTACTTC.

The chain employs TRBV2 and TRBJ2-7, with TRBD1 identical over 9 bases. The CDR3 totals 13 residues. CDR1 is SNHLY and CDR2 is FYNNEI in the germline V gene. V dropped 11 bases and J dropped 7; count of bases not matched to a gene: 12. This CDR3 is CARDGTGKWEQYF. The CDR3 DNA sequence: TGTGCCCGCGACGGGACAGGGAAGTGGGAGCAGTACTTC.

This clonotype was detected many times. The gene calls are TRBV25-1 and TRBJ1-1; the D gene is possibly TRBD1 (5 bases). The CDR3 is 14 residues long. The germline CDR1 and CDR2 sequences are MGHDK and SYGVNS. V lost 2 bases and J lost 4, with 11 bases in between. Here the CDR3 reads CASSEAGSSTEAFF. CDR3 in DNA: TGTGCCAGCAGTGAAGCAGGGTCCTCCACTGAAGCTTTCTTT.

The gene calls are TRBV19 and TRBJ2-7, with D possibly TRBD1 on 8 matching bases. The germline V gene encodes CDR1 LNHDA and CDR2 SQIVND (reference sequence). There are 15 residues in the CDR3. The V end lost 4 bases, the J end lost 2 bases, and 15 bases lay between the germline ends. The CDR3 here is CASSKRTGRAYEQYF. The CDR3 DNA reads TGTGCCAGTAGTAAGCGGACAGGGAGGGCCTACGAGCAGTACTTC.

This chain connects TRBV12-3 or TRBV12-4 to TRBJ1-3; possibly TRBD1 for D (6 bases). This CDR3 region has 15 residues. V lost 3 bases and J 0 bases, leaving 9 bases between the germline ends. The DNA of the CDR3 is TGTGCCAGCAGTTTTTGGGGGGCCTCTGGAAACACCATATATTTT. Protein sequence: CASSFWGASGNTIYF.

This clonotype was counted many times. The chain joins TRBV2 to TRBJ1-1, with D tentatively TRBD1 (5 bases). V was clipped by 2 bases and J by 7 bases, with 14 bases between them. The CDR3 covers 14 residues. Germline-derived CDR1 and CDR2 are SNHLY and FYNNEI. DNA for the CDR3: TGTGCCAGCAGTGAAACGTTGGGGCTCGGTGAAGCTTTCTTT. Protein: CASSETLGLGEAFF. The entire variable domain, with the rest obtained from reference TRBV2 and TRBJ1-1, is as follows: EPEVTQTPSHQVTQMGQEVILRCVPISNHLYFYWYRQILGQKVEFLVSFYNNEISEKSEIFDDQFSVERPDGSNFTLKIRSTKLEDSAMYFCASSETLGLGEAFFGQGTRLTVV.

This chain joins TRBV29-1 and TRBJ2-5; the match to TRBD2 covers 8 bases. The germline gives CDR1 SQVTM, CDR2 ANQGSEA. V shed 1 base, J shed 5 bases, and the junction held 3 bases outside the gene matches. The CDR3 is 13 amino acids. CDR3 protein: CSVEVAGSETQYF. The DNA for the CDR3 is TGCAGCGTTGAAGTAGCGGGGAGCGAGACCCAGTACTTC.

The chain is built from TRBV7-2 and TRBJ1-4, with D tentatively TRBD1 (5 bases). This CDR3 has 18 amino acids. The V and J ends lost 7 bases and 7 bases respectively, with 28 bases between them. Germline CDR1 SGHTA, CDR2 FQGNSA. The CDR3 sequence: CASTILRDAGGRTEKLFF. CDR3 nucleotides: TGTGCCAGCACCATCCTCCGGGACGCCGGGGGAAGGACTGAAAAACTGTTTTTT.